This T cell receptor (beta chain) derives from a study of cytomegalovirus exposure and HLA in healthy donors. Findings of the study overall: A list of approximately 150 TCR beta chains associated with cytomegalovirus was given. Earlier analysis looked at TCR beta V segments, and most were productive about 90% or about 30% of the time. Researchers reported in a later analysis that a missense DCLRE1C variant was tied to TCR beta V- and J-gene trimming.

The CDR3 consists of 15 residues. Trimming shortened V by 1 base and J by 3 bases, and 13 bases separated the two germline ends. CDR1 is SGHTA, CDR2 FQGTGA, per germline. Regarding this clone: Antigen unknown.

The PCR contained 60 Vbeta and 13 Jbeta primers. Only in-frame clones appear in the TCRdb table, and some are missing; sequencing was by immunoSEQ multiplex PCR. The table lists more than 110,000 clones, around 75% of them singletons. Although they were nominally healthy when sampled, donors likely had unrecorded immune exposures. The chain combines TRBV7-3 with TRBJ2-7, with D perhaps matching TRBD2 (5 bases). The material sequenced was PBMCs. The origin of this receptor is a female donor in good health and CMV-seronegative. This CDR3 reads CASSLNIGVGYEQYF. For the CDR3, the DNA is TGTGCCAGCAGCTTAAACATCGGGGTAGGCTACGAGCAGTACTTC.